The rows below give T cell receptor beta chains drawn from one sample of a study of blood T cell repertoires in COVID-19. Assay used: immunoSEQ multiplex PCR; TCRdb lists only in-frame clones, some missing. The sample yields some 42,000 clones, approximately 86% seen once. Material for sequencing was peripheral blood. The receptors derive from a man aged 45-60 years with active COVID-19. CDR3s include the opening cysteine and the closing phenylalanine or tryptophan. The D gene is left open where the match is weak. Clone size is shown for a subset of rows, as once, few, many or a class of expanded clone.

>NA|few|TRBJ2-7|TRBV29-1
CSALAGAYEQYF
TGCAGCGCTCTGGCCGGGGCCTACGAGCAGTACTTC
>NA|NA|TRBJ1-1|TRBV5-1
CASSLGPGVPEAFF
TGCGCCAGCAGCTTGGGTCCGGGTGTACCTGAAGCTTTCTTT
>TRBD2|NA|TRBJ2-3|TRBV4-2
CASSQARGGGADTDTQYF
TGTGCCAGCAGCCAAGCGAGAGGCGGGGGGGCCGATACAGATACGCAGTATTTT
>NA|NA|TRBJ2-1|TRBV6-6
CASSAGSPYNEQFF
TGTGCCAGCAGTGCGGGGTCGCCCTACAATGAGCAGTTCTTC
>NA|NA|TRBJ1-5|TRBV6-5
CASSPTRGPNQPQHF
TGTGCCAGCAGTCCGACGCGAGGGCCCAATCAGCCCCAGCATTTT
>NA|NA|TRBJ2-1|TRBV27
CASRSLAYNEQFF
TGTGCCAGCAGGTCTCTAGCCTACAATGAGCAGTTCTTC
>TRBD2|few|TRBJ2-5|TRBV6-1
CASSELAGGPQETQYF
TGTGCCAGCAGTGAACTAGCGGGGGGACCACAAGAGACCCAGTACTTC
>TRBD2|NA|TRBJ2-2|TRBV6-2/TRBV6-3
CASSYSTSGGAGELFF
TGTGCCAGCAGTTACTCGACTAGCGGGGGTGCCGGGGAGCTGTTTTTT
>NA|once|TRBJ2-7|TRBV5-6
CASSSDRTNEQYF
TGTGCCAGCAGTTCCGACAGGACAAACGAGCAGTACTTC
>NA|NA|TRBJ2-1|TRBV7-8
CASSRTGGYNEQFF
TGTGCCAGCAGCCGGACCGGGGGCTACAATGAGCAGTTCTTC
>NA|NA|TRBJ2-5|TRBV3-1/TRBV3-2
CASSRLSWPETQYF
TGTGCCAGCAGCCGCCTTTCTTGGCCAGAGACCCAGTACTTC
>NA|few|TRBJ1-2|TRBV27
CASSLLQGEVYGYTF
TGTGCCAGCAGTTTACTCCAGGGTGAGGTCTATGGCTACACCTTC
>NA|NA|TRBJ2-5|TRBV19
CASRVSGQETQYF
TGTGCCAGTAGGGTGAGCGGCCAAGAGACCCAGTACTTC
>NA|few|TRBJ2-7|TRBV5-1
CANRTGIRPYEQYF
TGCGCCAACAGAACAGGGATAAGGCCCTACGAGCAGTACTTC
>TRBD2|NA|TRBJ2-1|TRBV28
CASSSHSGRAGNEQFF
TGTGCCAGCAGTTCTCATAGCGGGAGGGCAGGCAATGAGCAGTTCTTC
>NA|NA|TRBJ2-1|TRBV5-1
CASSLVAETYNEQFF
TGCGCCAGCAGCTTGGTAGCGGAAACCTACAATGAGCAGTTCTTC
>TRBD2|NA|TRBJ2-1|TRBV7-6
CASSSQGLAGGYNEQFF
TGTGCCAGCAGCTCCCAGGGACTAGCGGGGGGGTACAATGAGCAGTTCTTC
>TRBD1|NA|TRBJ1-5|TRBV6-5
CASSRDRRVNQPQHF
TGTGCCAGCAGTCGGGACAGGAGAGTAAATCAGCCCCAGCATTTT
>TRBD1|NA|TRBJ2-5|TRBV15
CATSRDSGGETQYF
TGTGCCACCAGCAGAGATTCAGGGGGAGAGACCCAGTACTTC
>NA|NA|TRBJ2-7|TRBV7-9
CASSLVGAHYEQYF
TGTGCCAGCAGCTTAGTGGGGGCCCACTACGAGCAGTACTTC
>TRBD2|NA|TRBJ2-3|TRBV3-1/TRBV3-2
CASSQEVLAGGTDTQYF
TGTGCCAGCAGCCAAGAGGTGCTAGCGGGGGGGACAGATACGCAGTATTTT
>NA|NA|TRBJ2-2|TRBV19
CASSLWQGFGGELFF
TGTGCCAGTAGTTTGTGGCAGGGTTTCGGCGGGGAGCTGTTTTTT
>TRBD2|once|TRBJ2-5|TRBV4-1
CASSQDGIAGETQYF
TGCGCCAGCAGCCAAGATGGGATAGCGGGAGAGACCCAGTACTTC
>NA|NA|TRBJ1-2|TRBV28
CASSLRRDGYTF
TGTGCCAGCAGTCTGAGACGGGATGGCTACACCTTC
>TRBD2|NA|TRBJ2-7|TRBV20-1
CSASPGGSYEQYF
TGCAGTGCTAGTCCGGGGGGGAGCTACGAGCAGTACTTC
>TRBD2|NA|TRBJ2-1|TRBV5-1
CASSLKRENNEQFF
TGCGCCAGCAGCCTAAAGCGGGAAAACAATGAGCAGTTCTTC
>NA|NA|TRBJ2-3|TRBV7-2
CASSFGTSGYTQYF
TGTGCCAGCAGCTTTGGAACTTCAGGGTATACGCAGTATTTT
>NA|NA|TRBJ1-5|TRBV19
CASRGGPNQPQHF
TGTGCCAGTAGGGGGGGGCCGAATCAGCCCCAGCATTTT
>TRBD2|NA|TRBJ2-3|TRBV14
CASSLPPGTSATDTQYF
TGTGCCAGCAGCCTCCCTCCGGGGACTAGCGCCACAGATACGCAGTATTTT
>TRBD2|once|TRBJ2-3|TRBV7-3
CASSPWTSGESSTDTQYF
TGTGCCAGCAGCCCGTGGACTAGCGGGGAATCTAGCACAGATACGCAGTATTTT
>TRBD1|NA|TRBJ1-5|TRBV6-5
CASRPDRVRSQPQHF
TGTGCCAGCAGACCCGACAGGGTTAGGAGTCAGCCCCAGCATTTT
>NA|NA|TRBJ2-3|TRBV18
CATQGDTQYF
TGTGCCACCCAGGGCGATACGCAGTATTTT
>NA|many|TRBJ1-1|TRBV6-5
CASSPTGGGYAEAFF
TGTGCCAGCAGTCCAACCGGGGGGGGGTATGCTGAAGCTTTCTTT
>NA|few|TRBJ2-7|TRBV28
CASSLWTVSYEQYF
TGTGCCAGCAGTTTATGGACAGTATCCTACGAGCAGTACTTC
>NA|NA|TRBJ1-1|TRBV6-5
CASSYAAGNTEAFF
TGTGCCAGCAGTTATGCGGCGGGGAACACTGAAGCTTTCTTT
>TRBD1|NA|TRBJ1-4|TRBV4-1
CASSGQGTEKLFF
TGCGCCAGCAGCGGACAGGGGACCGAAAAACTGTTTTTT
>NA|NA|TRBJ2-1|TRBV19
CASSDSSEAHNEQFF
TGTGCCAGTAGTGACTCTAGCGAGGCCCACAATGAGCAGTTCTTC
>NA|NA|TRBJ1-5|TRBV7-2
CASSWKDGNLQPQHF
TGTGCCAGCAGCTGGAAGGACGGGAATCTTCAGCCCCAGCATTTT
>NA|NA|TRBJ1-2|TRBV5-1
CASSSGTNNYGYTF
TGCGCCAGCAGCTCAGGAACAAATAACTATGGCTACACCTTC
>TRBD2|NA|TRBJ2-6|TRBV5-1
CASSSGAGGANVLTF
TGCGCCAGCAGCAGCGGGGCTGGGGGGGCCAACGTCCTGACTTTC
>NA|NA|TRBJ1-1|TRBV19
CASSILRAEAFF
TGTGCCAGTAGTATTCTCAGAGCGGAAGCTTTCTTT
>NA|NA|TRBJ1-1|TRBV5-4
CASSSRSRAGTEAFF
TGTGCCAGCAGCTCGCGTTCCAGGGCTGGGACTGAAGCTTTCTTT
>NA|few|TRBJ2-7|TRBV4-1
CASSQGDRSYEQYF
TGCGCCAGCAGCCAAGGTGACAGGTCTTACGAGCAGTACTTC
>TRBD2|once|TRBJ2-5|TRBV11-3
CASSPTLELAGDQETQYF
TGTGCCAGCAGCCCCACCCTAGAGCTAGCGGGGGACCAAGAGACCCAGTACTTC
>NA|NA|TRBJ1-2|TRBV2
CASSGRGARGYTF
TGTGCCAGCAGTGGTCGGGGGGCGAGGGGCTACACCTTC
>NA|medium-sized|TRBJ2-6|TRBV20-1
CSASQTGISGANVLTF
TGCAGTGCTAGTCAGACAGGTATCTCTGGGGCCAACGTCCTGACTTTC